The 32 T cell receptor beta chains given below trace back to one sample, sequenced in a study of beta chain features in type 1 diabetes. The entirety of the isolated RNA underwent reverse transcription, so expressed TCRB transcripts were sequenced. Here immunoSEQ multiplex PCR was the method, and the copy in TCRdb shows in-frame clones only, minus some. The data contain 150,000 to 200,000 clones, 7.5% to 9.5% of them seen just once; the ten biggest clones take up about 2.5%. Sequencing was carried out using central memory CD4+ T cells from blood. The receptors were gathered from a woman younger than 35 in good health.

This clone was detected only a few times. This rearrangement joins TRBV9 to TRBJ1-1, with 8 positions matching TRBD1. The germline gives CDR1 SGDLS, CDR2 YYNGEE. The CDR3 sequence is 14 residues long. The J segment lost 1 base and the V segment lost 3 bases, leaving 2 bases of the junction unmatched. The CDR3 nucleotides are TGTGCCAGCAGCGCAGGGGGCGCGAACACTGAAGCTTTCTTT. Residues: CASSAGGANTEAFF.

The chain links TRBV5-1 to TRBJ2-7; 9 positions agree with TRBD1. The germline gives CDR1 SGHRS, CDR2 YFSETQ. This CDR3 region has 16 residues. The trim removed 1 base at V and 1 base at J, leaving 6 bases unmatched. DNA for the CDR3: TGCGCCAGCAGCTTGCCTAGACAGGGGGGGTCCTACGAGCAGTACTTC. Its translation: CASSLPRQGGSYEQYF. Looking up the rest from reference TRBV5-1 and TRBJ2-7 gives the full variable domain: KAGVTQTPRYLIKTRGQQVTLSCSPISGHRSVSWYQQTPGQGLQFLFEYFSETQRNKGNFPGRFSGRQFSNSRSEMNVSTLELGDSALYLCASSLPRQGGSYEQYFGPGTRLTVT.

V usage is TRBV14 and J usage is TRBJ2-7; TRBD1 is a possible D gene (6 bases). Looked up from germline, CDR1 is SGHDN and CDR2 is FVKESK. The V gene lost 7 bases and the J gene lost 7 bases, with 17 bases spanning the gap. There are 13 residues in the CDR3. CDR3: CASTDSLGGEQYF. CDR3 sequence (DNA): TGTGCCAGCACGGACAGCCTGGGTGGGGAGCAGTACTTC. The whole variable domain, remainder taken from reference TRBV14 and TRBJ2-7, is EAGVTQFPSHSVIEKGQTVTLRCDPISGHDNLYWYRRVMGKEIKFLLHFVKESKQDESGMPNNRFLAERTGGTYSTLKVQPAELEDSGVYFCASTDSLGGEQYFGPGTRLTVT.

The chain recombines TRBV9 with TRBJ2-5; 7 nucleotides line up with TRBD2. Unmatched junction bases numbered 6, after V lost 4 bases and J lost 0 bases. Germline CDR1 reads SGDLS; CDR2 reads YYNGEE. The CDR3 consists of 15 residues. CDR3 coding DNA: TGTGCCAGCAGCCCCTACGGGGGGTACCAAGAGACCCAGTACTTC. It translates to CASSPYGGYQETQYF.

This clone was detected only a few times. This rearrangement joins TRBV13 to TRBJ2-7; 7 bases fit TRBD1. With V trimmed by 5 bases and J by 0 bases, 4 bases remained unmatched. Germline CDR1 is PRHDT and CDR2 is FYEKMQ (reference sequence). The CDR3 length is 14 residues. The DNA for the CDR3 is TGTGCCAGCAGCCCCAGACAGGGCTCCTACGAGCAGTACTTC. It encodes CASSPRQGSYEQYF.

V and J are TRBV19 and TRBJ1-3; TRBD1 matches 7 bases. The length of the CDR3 is 13 residues. Per the germline V gene, CDR1 is LNHDA and CDR2 is SQIVND (reference sequence). Unmatched junction bases numbered 4, after V lost 7 bases and J lost 4 bases. CDR3 in amino acids: CASNEDRGNTIYF. CDR3 nucleotide sequence: TGTGCCAGTAATGAGGACAGGGGAAACACCATATATTTT.

The CDR3 region is CASSATGDPDTEAFF. The CDR3 nucleotides read TGCGCCAGCAGCGCCACAGGGGATCCGGACACTGAAGCTTTCTTT. The V call is TRBV5-1, the J call TRBJ1-1; 7 bases agree with TRBD1. Germline V gene lookup returns CDR1 SGHRS and CDR2 YFSETQ. V gave up 4 bases and J gave up 3 bases; unmatched junction bases: 9. CDR3 size: 15 residues.

Only a few counts were recorded for this clone. The genes are TRBV18 and TRBJ1-1, with D unresolved. This CDR3 is built from 12 residues. Germline V gives CDR1 KGHSH, CDR2 LQKENI. Trimming left V 3 bases short and J 6 bases short, with 8 bases between. Here the CDR3 DNA reads TGTGCCAGCTCACCGGGCCGCTCTGAAGCTTTCTTT. Its protein product is CASSPGRSEAFF.

This clone turned up a few times. V and J are TRBV19 and TRBJ2-1; 7 bases agree with TRBD1. This CDR3 has 13 amino acids. J lost 5 bases, V lost 8 bases, and 6 bases had no gene match. CDR1 is LNHDA and CDR2 is SQIVND in the germline V gene (reference sequence). The CDR3 spells CASRRDSNNEQFF. The DNA for the CDR3 is TGTGCCAGTCGCCGGGACAGTAACAATGAGCAGTTCTTC.

The chain carries TRBV10-2 and TRBJ2-5; 8 bases fit TRBD2. CDR3 length: 15 amino acids. V lost 5 bases to trimming and J lost 4 bases; unmatched junction nucleotides: 9. The V gene's germline CDR1 is WSHSY and CDR2 SAAADI. The CDR3 DNA sequence: TGCGCCAGCAGTTTGCCCGGGAGGGGGAGAGAGACCCAGTACTTC. Its translation: CASSLPGRGRETQYF.

A few counts support this clone. This sequence joins TRBV9 and TRBJ2-5, with 10 bases lining up with TRBD1. This CDR3 has 16 residues. Germline V lookup: CDR1 SGDLS, CDR2 YYNGEE. V shed 0 bases, J shed 1 base, and the junction held 3 bases outside the gene matches. This CDR3 reads CASSVGGTGAQETQYF. In DNA, the CDR3 is TGTGCCAGCAGCGTAGGAGGGACAGGGGCCCAAGAGACCCAGTACTTC.

There are a few counts of this clone. This chain joins TRBV4-2 and TRBJ2-1; a weak D match, TRBD2 (6 bases). V was cut by 0 bases and J by 15 bases, with 18 bases left in between. Germline-derived CDR1 and CDR2 are LGHNA and YNFKEQ. This CDR3 is built from 14 residues. CDR3: CASSQEEGSGLGFF. CDR3 bases: TGTGCCAGCAGCCAAGAGGAAGGAAGCGGGTTGGGGTTCTTC.

The chain has TRBV15 and TRBJ2-5; 9 bases are a match to TRBD2. The V gene end was trimmed by 0 bases and the J gene end by 6 bases; junction bases not matched to a gene: 8. Per the germline V gene, CDR1 is LNHNV and CDR2 is YYDKDF (reference sequence). The CDR3 covers 16 residues. The CDR3 loop is CATSRDAGGHLKTQYF. The CDR3 nucleotides are TGTGCCACCAGCAGAGACGCGGGAGGGCATTTGAAGACCCAGTACTTC.

J is TRBJ1-1 and V is TRBV6-6, with D maybe TRBD1 (6 bases). The CDR3 has 13 amino acids. Trimming shortened V by 5 bases and J by 4 bases, and 11 bases separated the two germline ends. From germline, CDR1 is MNHNY and CDR2 SVGAGI (reference sequence). Written as DNA, the CDR3 is TGTGCCAGCAGTGTTCAAGGGGGCACTGAAGCTTTCTTT. It yields the protein CASSVQGGTEAFF.

This clone has ten or more counts. The gene calls are TRBV9 and TRBJ2-5; TRBD2 matches 12 bases. J lost 2 bases, V lost 4 bases, and 12 bases had no gene match. CDR3 length equals 18 residues. Germline assignment: CDR1 SGDLS and CDR2 YYNGEE. The CDR3 nucleotides read TGTGCCAGCAGCAAGACTAGCGGGGGAGCACTGGGACAAGAGACCCAGTACTTC. It is translated as CASSKTSGGALGQETQYF.

The CDR3 sequence: CASRWTGGNTDTQYF. The CDR3 DNA reads TGCGCCAGCAGGTGGACAGGGGGCAACACAGATACGCAGTATTTT. The chain joins TRBV5-1 to TRBJ2-3, with TRBD1 identical over 11 bases. The CDR3 length is 15 residues. Trimming at V came to 5 bases and at J to 2 bases, leaving 4 bases not matched to a gene. Per germline, CDR1 SGHRS and CDR2 YFSETQ.

This clone was found a few times. The chain combines TRBV4-2 with TRBJ2-1, with 7 nucleotides matching TRBD2. This CDR3 has 12 residues. Per germline, CDR1 LGHNA and CDR2 YNFKEQ. V was clipped by 5 bases and J by 6 bases; unmatched bases: 1. CDR3 nucleotides: TGTGCCAGCAGCGGGGGGGTCAATGAGCAGTTCTTC. Translating gives CASSGGVNEQFF.

This clone was seen many times. The chain recombines TRBV18 with TRBJ2-3; 8 positions match TRBD2. This CDR3 region has 14 residues. Germline trimming cut 5 bases from V and 1 base from J; bases unmatched to any gene: 2. Germline values: CDR1 KGHSH, CDR2 LQKENI. CDR3 residues: CASSFGGGTDTQYF. DNA for the CDR3: TGTGCCAGCTCATTCGGGGGGGGCACAGATACGCAGTATTTT.

This clone was counted between two and nine times. The CDR3 DNA reads TGTGCCAGCACCACCGGGGGCAATGAGCAGTTCTTC. It encodes CASTTGGNEQFF. This chain links TRBV2 with TRBJ2-1; maybe TRBD2 (6 bases). This CDR3 comprises 12 residues. The germline V and J ends were trimmed by 7 bases and 6 bases, with 10 bases remaining between them. CDR1 SNHLY and CDR2 FYNNEI come from the germline V gene.

The rearrangement joins TRBV11-2 to TRBJ1-1; no reliable D call. V lost 0 bases and J lost 11, with 16 bases in between. Per the germline V gene, CDR1 is SGHAT and CDR2 is FQNNGV. The CDR3 has 14 amino acids. In nucleotides, the CDR3 is TGTGCCAGCAGCTTAGAAGGAGGCAGGAGAGAGGCTTTCTTT. Translated, it gives CASSLEGGRREAFF.

CDR3 in amino acids: CASSSLDRGPGANVLTF. The CDR3 coding sequence is TGTGCCAGCAGCTCCCTTGACAGGGGGCCTGGGGCCAACGTCCTGACTTTC. V and J are TRBV7-8 and TRBJ2-6; TRBD1 aligns across 10 bases. With V trimmed by 4 bases and J by 2 bases, 5 bases remained unmatched. CDR1 and CDR2 (germline): SGHVS, FQNEAQ. The CDR3 loop spans 17 amino acids.

This clone has a handful of counts. The chain combines TRBV11-2 with TRBJ2-1, with 9 nucleotides matching TRBD1. This CDR3 has 17 residues. Trimming removed 5 bases from V and 8 bases from J; junction bases left unmatched: 16. In germline, CDR1 is SGHAT, CDR2 FQNNGV. Here the CDR3 reads CASSPTGGVGRLDEQFF. As DNA, the CDR3 is TGTGCCAGCAGCCCTACAGGGGGCGTTGGGAGGCTAGATGAGCAGTTCTTC.

This clone was found a few times. The V and J genes are TRBV5-1 and TRBJ2-1, with 7 bases fitting TRBD1. Germline assignment: CDR1 SGHRS and CDR2 YFSETQ. This CDR3 contains 14 residues. The J segment lost 9 bases and the V segment lost 3 bases, leaving 9 bases of the junction unmatched. The CDR3 sequence is CASSSTGAGGEQFF. The CDR3 DNA is TGCGCCAGCAGCTCTACAGGGGCCGGTGGTGAGCAGTTCTTC.

This chain uses TRBV18 with TRBJ1-1, with 7 bases aligning to TRBD1. Per germline, CDR1 KGHSH and CDR2 LQKENI. The CDR3 spans 15 residues. J lost 1 base, V lost 4 bases, and 6 bases had no gene match. The CDR3 loop reads CASSRDSGPNTEAFF. The DNA of the CDR3 is TGTGCCAGCTCACGGGACAGCGGGCCGAACACTGAAGCTTTCTTT.

This clone was detected a few times. The same CDR3 is also encoded by other DNA sequences in this sample. The chain employs TRBV9 and TRBJ1-6; 7 bases match TRBD1. Looked up from germline, CDR1 is SGDLS and CDR2 is YYNGEE. This CDR3 has 14 residues. V was clipped by 3 bases and J by 7 bases; unmatched bases: 4. The DNA of the CDR3 is TGTGCCAGCAGCGCCCAGGGGGACAATTCACCCCTCCACTTT. Residues: CASSAQGDNSPLHF.

CDR3 coding DNA: TGTGCCTGGAGAAGAGGGGGAACCGGAAGGGGGCTCCCTGGAGCTGAAGCTTTCTTT. Its translation is CAWRRGGTGRGLPGAEAFF. The genes are TRBV30 and TRBJ1-1; 7 bases match TRBD1. The CDR3 is 19 residues long. Germline V gene lookup returns CDR1 GTSNPN and CDR2 SVGIG (reference sequence). Trimming removed 3 bases from V and 6 bases from J; junction bases left unmatched: 25.

This clone appeared many times. This chain uses TRBV11-2 with TRBJ2-5; tentatively, D is TRBD2 (5 bases). Trimming removed 0 bases from V and 4 bases from J, with 12 bases in between. The CDR3 length is 15 residues. CDR1 is SGHAT and CDR2 is FQNNGV in the germline V gene. CDR3 DNA sequence: TGTGCCAGCAGCTTAGACCAGCGGCAGATAGAGACCCAGTACTTC. Translated: CASSLDQRQIETQYF.

CDR3 in DNA: TGCGCCAGCAGCTTATCAGGGGAACCTGGGGCCAACGTCCTGACTTTC. As protein: CASSLSGEPGANVLTF. The V and J genes are TRBV5-1 and TRBJ2-6, with a tentative D call TRBD1 (6 bases). The CDR3 has 16 residues. Germline V CDR1 and CDR2: SGHRS, YFSETQ. V was pared by 2 bases and J by 2 bases, with 11 bases between.

There are many counts of this clone. The rearrangement links TRBV30 to TRBJ1-1, with unresolved D. This CDR3 is 13 amino acids long. CDR1 is GTSNPN and CDR2 is SVGIG in the germline V gene (reference sequence). The V end lost 2 bases, the J end lost 1 base, and 8 bases lay between the germline ends. As DNA, the CDR3 is TGTGCCTGGAGTCCAACACGGAACACTGAAGCTTTCTTT. It translates to CAWSPTRNTEAFF.

V usage is TRBV4-2 and J usage is TRBJ1-1, with TRBD1 identical over 8 bases. V dropped 4 bases and J dropped 0; count of bases not matched to a gene: 13. The germline V gene has CDR1 LGHNA and CDR2 YNFKEQ. The CDR3 spans 18 residues. In DNA form, the CDR3 reads TGTGCCAGCAGCCGATCCCTTACAGGGGGGAACATGAACACTGAAGCTTTCTTT. Amino acids: CASSRSLTGGNMNTEAFF.

The chain couples TRBV18 to TRBJ2-7, with 8 bases that match TRBD2. In germline, CDR1 is KGHSH, CDR2 LQKENI. There are 15 residues in the CDR3. The J segment lost 2 bases and the V segment lost 8 bases, leaving 11 bases of the junction unmatched. The CDR3 spells CASPPTGGPTYEQYF. As DNA, the CDR3 is TGTGCCAGCCCCCCAACGGGGGGGCCAACCTACGAGCAGTACTTC. Combining the CDR3 with reference TRBV18 and TRBJ2-7 gives the whole variable domain NAGVMQNPRHLVRRRGQEARLRCSPMKGHSHVYWYRQLPEEGLKFMVYLQKENIIDESGMPKERFSAEFPKEGPSILRIQQVVRGDSAAYFCASPPTGGPTYEQYFGPGTRLTVT.

This clone was detected a few times. The chain couples TRBV4-1 to TRBJ2-1; 10 bases map to TRBD2. V shed 6 bases and J 8 bases; nucleotides not matched to a gene: 10. This CDR3 has 15 amino acids. Germline CDR1 is MGHRA and CDR2 is YSYEKL. For the CDR3, the DNA is TGCGCCAGCAGAGGTCTAGCGGGAGCAGGAGATGAGCAGTTCTTC. Its translation is CASRGLAGAGDEQFF.